This TCR beta chain originates from a study of blood T cell repertoires in COVID-19. Seattle researchers signed up patients amid active infection and tracked them longitudinally. TCRdb's copy holds only in-frame clones and misses some; the assay was immunoSEQ multiplex PCR. Altogether 150,000 to 200,000 clones are present, 85% to 90% being singletons, with the ten largest covering roughly 9.7%. The clonotype originates from a woman in her fifties or sixties with COVID-19, enrolled during active disease. Sequencing was performed on peripheral blood.

CDR3 nucleotide sequence: TGCAGCGTTATAGTTCACCAGCGGAGAGGATCCGAGCAGTTCTTC. Translating gives CSVIVHQRRGSEQFF. This chain links TRBV29-1 with TRBJ2-1, with a possible D match to TRBD2 (5 bases). There are 15 residues in the CDR3. V shed 5 bases and J shed 10 bases, with 24 bases lying between them. Germline lookup yields CDR1 SQVTM and CDR2 ANQGSEA.